Listed below are T cell receptor beta chains from one sample, sequenced in a study of Graves' ophthalmopathy and Graves' hyperthyroidism. Via MiXCR, TCRdb re-called the multiplex PCR reads, giving one row per CDR3 protein. The sample yields roughly 480,000 distinct CDR3 sequences, roughly 14% seen once. Sequenced input: blood. These receptors all come from a woman in her 30s with Graves' ophthalmopathy. CDR3s include the opening cysteine and the closing phenylalanine or tryptophan. A D gene is named only where the DNA matches it firmly. Size values are once, few and many counts, or a class for expanded clones, and some rows have none.

j_gene | v_gene | d_gene | abundance | CDR3aa | CDR3nt
TRBJ2-7 | TRBV6-1 | TRBD1 | many | CASSEEDRGMTSYEQYF | TGTGCCAGCAGTGAAGAGGACAGGGGGATGACCTCCTACGAGCAGTACTTC
TRBJ1-4 | TRBV6-1 | TRBD1 | - | CASSEWDRNEKLFF | TGTGCCAGCAGTGAGTGGGACAGAAATGAAAAACTGTTTTTT
TRBJ1-2 | TRBV18 | - | few | CASSKSRGVDYGYTF | TGTGCCAGCTCCAAATCCAGGGGAGTGGACTATGGCTACACCTTC
TRBJ1-1 | TRBV12-3/TRBV12-4 | TRBD1 | - | CASSLSGQGEAEAFF | TGTGCCAGCTCCCTTTCGGGACAGGGGGAGGCTGAAGCTTTCTTT
TRBJ1-1 | TRBV29-1 | - | many | CSVMNTEAFF | TGCAGCGTAATGAACACTGAAGCTTTCTTT
TRBJ2-2 | TRBV28 | TRBD1 | many | CAGLRDRGRQGGNTGELFF | TGTGCCGGCCTACGGGACAGGGGACGACAGGGTGGGAACACCGGGGAGCTGTTTTTT
TRBJ2-4 | TRBV28 | - | few | CASSSIADYLAKNIKYF | TGTGCCAGCAGTTCAATAGCAGATTACCTAGCCAAAAACATTAAGTACTTC
TRBJ2-2 | TRBV2 | - | many | CASSGSESLAGELFF | TGTGCCAGCAGTGGCTCCGAGTCGCTAGCCGGGGAGCTGTTTTTT
TRBJ2-7 | TRBV11-1 | TRBD2 | many | CASSTGTSNYEQYF | TGTGCCAGCAGCACAGGGACTAGCAACTACGAGCAGTACTTC
TRBJ1-6 | TRBV6-1 | TRBD1 | many | CASSGPNTGTGIYNSPLHF | TGTGCCAGCAGTGGACCAAATACCGGGACAGGGATTTATAATTCACCCCTCCACTTT
TRBJ2-2 | TRBV20-1 | TRBD1 | many | CSAGQGKNTGELFF | TGCAGTGCTGGACAGGGCAAGAACACCGGGGAGCTGTTTTTT
TRBJ1-1 | TRBV11-3 | - | many | CASSFGTTAFF | TGTGCCAGCAGCTTCGGGACGACAGCTTTCTTT
TRBJ1-6 | TRBV5-1 | - | few | CASSLDSSSPLHF | TGCGCCAGCAGCTTGGACAGTAGCTCACCCCTCCACTTT
TRBJ1-1 | TRBV6-1 | - | many | CASRVPGPRGTEAFF | TGTGCCAGCAGAGTTCCGGGCCCCCGGGGCACTGAAGCTTTCTTT
TRBJ1-3 | TRBV28 | - | - | CAGISGQVHSGNTIYF | TGTGCCGGCATCTCAGGGCAGGTGCACTCTGGAAACACCATATATTTT
TRBJ2-3 | TRBV15 | - | few | CATSRVTDTQYF | TGTGCCACCAGCAGAGTCACAGATACGCAGTATTTT
TRBJ2-7 | TRBV11-1 | TRBD1 | many | CASSSTRQGRGEQYF | TGTGCCAGCAGCTCCACAAGACAGGGACGGGGCGAGCAGTACTTC
TRBJ1-1 | TRBV19 | - | many | CASRQGIGTEAFF | TGTGCCAGTAGACAGGGTATCGGCACTGAAGCTTTCTTT
TRBJ2-5 | TRBV5-1 | - | many | CASSPDGVETQYF | TGCGCCAGCAGCCCGGACGGGGTGGAGACCCAGTACTTC
TRBJ1-1 | TRBV12-3/TRBV12-4 | - | many | CASSFFYGPDTEAFF | TGTGCCAGCAGTTTTTTTTACGGGCCCGACACTGAAGCTTTCTTT
TRBJ1-1 | TRBV6-5 | - | many | CASSYPPRTGNTEAFF | TGTGCCAGCAGTTACCCCCCGCGAACAGGGAACACTGAAGCTTTCTTT
TRBJ1-2 | TRBV6-1 | - | - | CASSPGAGASGYTF | TGTGCCAGCAGTCCGGGGGCAGGGGCGAGTGGCTACACCTTC
TRBJ1-1 | TRBV7-9 | - | many | CASKPEGSLNTEAFF | TGTGCCAGCAAGCCCGAGGGATCTTTGAACACTGAAGCTTTCTTT
TRBJ2-6 | TRBV6-1 | - | many | CASSEGPGYGANVLTF | TGTGCCAGCAGTGAGGGGCCGGGCTATGGGGCCAACGTCCTGACTTTC
TRBJ1-1 | TRBV19 | TRBD1 | many | CASRRQGSTEAFF | TGTGCCAGTAGACGACAGGGGAGCACTGAAGCTTTCTTT
TRBJ1-6 | TRBV29-1 | TRBD1 | many | CSVTGQGLPYYNSPLHF | TGCAGCGTTACCGGACAGGGGTTACCCTATTATAATTCACCCCTCCACTTT
TRBJ2-5 | TRBV15 | - | - | CATSSSGTPEETQYF | TGTGCCACCAGCAGTTCCGGGACTCCAGAAGAGACCCAGTACTTC
TRBJ2-7 | TRBV6-2/TRBV6-3 | - | many | CASSYKAYEQYF | TGTGCCAGCAGTTACAAGGCCTACGAGCAGTACTTC
TRBJ1-1 | TRBV28 | - | many | CASSSSWITGTRLNTEAFF | TGTGCCAGCAGTTCAAGTTGGATTACCGGGACCCGACTGAACACTGAAGCTTTCTTT
TRBJ2-5 | TRBV20-1 | - | - | CSARARRGAETQYF | TGCAGTGCTAGAGCCCGACGGGGGGCGGAGACCCAGTACTTC
TRBJ1-2 | TRBV7-9 | TRBD1 | many | CASSRPGTGVKGYTF | TGTGCCAGCAGCCGTCCCGGGACAGGGGTGAAAGGCTACACCTTC
TRBJ1-2 | TRBV28 | - | many | CASSFRAAVYGYTF | TGTGCCAGCAGTTTTCGTGCGGCAGTCTATGGCTACACCTTC
TRBJ2-7 | TRBV6-1 | - | - | CASSDPGSYEQYF | TGTGCCAGCAGTGACCCAGGGAGCTACGAGCAGTACTTC
TRBJ1-2 | TRBV28 | TRBD1 | many | CATSRQGWNYGYTF | TGTGCCACGAGTAGACAGGGCTGGAACTATGGCTACACCTTC
TRBJ2-5 | TRBV20-1 | - | many | CNAYMGLPETQYF | TGCAATGCTTACATGGGGCTCCCAGAGACCCAGTACTTC
TRBJ2-7 | TRBV4-1 | - | few | CASSQGFLAPYEQYF | TGCGCCAGCAGCCAAGGGTTCCTAGCGCCTTACGAGCAGTACTTC
TRBJ1-2 | TRBV5-1 | TRBD1 | many | CASRKRQGGNYGYTF | TGCGCCAGCAGAAAACGACAGGGTGGTAACTATGGCTACACCTTC
TRBJ2-3 | TRBV6-5 | - | many | CASSYYRQSTDTQYF | TGTGCCAGCAGTTACTACCGACAGAGCACAGATACGCAGTATTTT
TRBJ1-1 | TRBV30 | - | many | CAWSRGLPEAFF | TGTGCCTGGAGTAGGGGGTTACCCGAAGCTTTCTTT
TRBJ1-2 | TRBV4-1 | TRBD1 | many | CASSPTGRGRGYGYTF | TGCGCCAGCAGCCCAACCGGTAGGGGGCGCGGCTATGGCTACACCTTC
TRBJ2-2 | TRBV4-1 | - | few | CASSQDPLAGGTGELFF | TGCGCCAGCAGCCAAGATCCCCTCGCGGGCGGCACCGGGGAGCTGTTTTTT